Listed here are 26 T cell receptor beta chains from one sample, sequenced in a study of vaccination effects on CD4 cells after COVID-19. Sequenced by immunoSEQ multiplex PCR; TCRdb stores in-frame clones only, minus some. This sample yields about 69,000 clones, of which around three quarters are seen a single time; more than 0.9% belongs to the top ten. Antigen specificity for these receptors is unknown. Before any sequencing was done, the ViraFEST assay used viral peptide pools to expand antigen-specific CD4+ T cells. The culture ran for about eleven days before CD4+ T cells were isolated. Either the BNT162b2 or mRNA-1273 vaccine was given to participants in two doses. The specimen was CD4+ T cells from PBMCs cultured with HCoV-OC43 spike peptides, collected after COVID-19 vaccination. The subset denotes: HCoV-OC43 spike overlapping peptide pool stimulation. Source of these receptors: a human donor who received a COVID-19 vaccine.

The gene calls are TRBV7-2 and TRBJ2-5; 10 bases match TRBD2. The CDR3 totals 15 residues. Germline CDR1 reads SGHTA; CDR2 reads FQGNSA. V shed 1 base and J 5 bases; nucleotides not matched to a gene: 4. CDR3 DNA: TGTGCCAGCAGCTTAGGCAGCGGGGGGGCCGAGACCCAGTACTTC. Translated: CASSLGSGGAETQYF.

This clone has just a few counts. The chain carries TRBV7-2 and TRBJ1-2; 7 nucleotides line up with TRBD1. Germline CDR1 reads SGHTA; CDR2 reads FQGNSA. The CDR3 is 15 residues long. Trimming removed 5 bases from V and 3 bases from J; junction bases left unmatched: 9. The DNA for the CDR3 is TGTGCCAGCAGCCCCAAGACAGGGTTGGACTATGGCTACACCTTC. Residues: CASSPKTGLDYGYTF.

The chain recombines TRBV28 with TRBJ1-3; perhaps TRBD1 as D (5 bases). This CDR3 has 15 residues. In germline, CDR1 is MDHEN, CDR2 SYDVKM. CDR3 sequence reads: CVATNAQVTGNTIYF. As DNA, the CDR3 is TGTGTCGCGACGAACGCACAGGTCACTGGAAACACCATATATTTT.

This chain joins TRBV18 and TRBJ2-3, with D uncertain. This CDR3 has 12 amino acids. Germline V gene data show CDR1 as KGHSH and CDR2 as LQKENI. Trimming stripped 3 bases from V and 2 bases from J, with 3 bases between. This CDR3 reads CASSPNTDTQYF. The CDR3 DNA sequence: TGTGCCAGCTCACCTAACACAGATACGCAGTATTTT.

The chain carries TRBV20-1 and TRBJ2-5, with D perhaps assigned TRBD1 or TRBD2 (5 bases each). Trimming shortened V by 5 bases and J by 8 bases, and 21 bases separated the two germline ends. CDR3 length equals 14 residues. Germline lookup yields CDR1 DFQATT and CDR2 SNEGSKA (reference sequence). CDR3: CSAGGGDTAFTQYF. The CDR3 bases are TGCAGTGCTGGTGGGGGAGACACCGCCTTTACCCAGTACTTC.

V and J are TRBV6-2 or TRBV6-3 and TRBJ2-7; D call uncertain. The CDR3 has 15 amino acids. The germline CDR1 and CDR2 sequences are MNHEY and SVGEGT. Trimming took 2 bases from V and 5 from J, leaving 16 bases between them. CDR3 in DNA: TGTGCCAGCAGTTACCAGCTTAACAGACGTGACGAGCAGTACGTC. Translation gives CASSYQLNRRDEQYV.

The chain recombines TRBV28 with TRBJ1-6; weak D call: TRBD1 (6 bases). The V gene's germline CDR1 is MDHEN and CDR2 SYDVKM. This CDR3 comprises 15 residues. Trimming took 2 bases from V and 6 from J, leaving 11 bases between them. The CDR3 region is CASSLKGHSNSPLHF. For the CDR3, the DNA is TGTGCCAGCAGTTTAAAGGGACACTCTAATTCACCCCTCCACTTT.

CDR3 bases: TGTGCCAGCAGCTTATCGCGGGGGGCGGAAAGGGAAAAACTGTTTTTT. As protein: CASSLSRGAEREKLFF. The chain carries TRBV7-9 and TRBJ1-4; possibly TRBD1 for D (6 bases). V was cut by 2 bases and J by 8 bases, with 18 bases left in between. CDR1 and CDR2 from the germline V gene are SEHNR and FQNEAQ (reference sequence). The CDR3 spans 16 residues.

This chain connects TRBV5-1 to TRBJ2-1; no clear D. Trimming took 4 bases from V and 7 from J, leaving 9 bases between them. In germline, CDR1 is SGHRS, CDR2 YFSETQ. The CDR3 runs to 12 residues. CDR3: CASSGGTNEQFF. The CDR3, as DNA: TGCGCCAGCAGCGGCGGAACGAATGAGCAGTTCTTC.

This chain uses TRBV4-1 with TRBJ2-3; 11 bases map to TRBD2. The trim removed 4 bases at V and 2 bases at J, leaving 5 bases unmatched. Germline V lookup: CDR1 MGHRA, CDR2 YSYEKL. CDR3 length: 16 amino acids. The CDR3 DNA reads as TGCGCCAGCAGCCTTTCTAGCGGGGGGCCCACAGATACGCAGTATTTT. Translation gives CASSLSSGGPTDTQYF.

The chain is built from TRBV7-9 and TRBJ1-2; D ambiguous. Trimming took 3 bases from V and 6 from J, leaving 8 bases between them. Germline V gives CDR1 SEHNR, CDR2 FQNEAQ (reference sequence). This CDR3 region has 12 residues. The CDR3 reads CASSFLLDGYTF. The CDR3 nucleotides are TGTGCCAGCAGCTTCCTTTTGGATGGCTACACCTTC.

This clone came up once. V is TRBV29-1 and J is TRBJ1-2; a weak D match, TRBD1 (5 bases). Germline CDR1 reads SQVTM; CDR2 reads ANQGSEA. The CDR3 runs 12 residues. V lost 3 bases to trimming and J lost 6 bases, with 11 bases between them. The chain's CDR3 is CSVEGGGNGYTF. The DNA of the CDR3 is TGCAGCGTTGAGGGGGGAGGAAATGGCTACACCTTC.

The genes are TRBV6-4 and TRBJ2-3; tentative D call: TRBD1 (5 bases). Germline CDR1 and CDR2: MRHNA and SNTAGT. CDR3 length: 12 amino acids. Between the trimmed V and J ends, which lost 7 bases and 6 bases, there was a span of 11 bases. The CDR3 is CASTQGRDTQYF. The CDR3 DNA reads TGTGCCAGCACTCAGGGCCGGGATACGCAGTATTTT.

This chain connects TRBV3-1 (or the pseudogene TRBV3-2) to TRBJ1-2, with a possible D match to TRBD1 (6 bases). V lost 1 base, J lost 8 bases, and 11 bases lay in between. CDR1 and CDR2 from the germline V gene are LGHDT and YNNKEL (reference sequence). The CDR3 has 13 amino acids. This CDR3 is CASSQGQARGYTF. The CDR3 bases are TGTGCCAGCAGCCAAGGACAGGCCCGGGGCTACACCTTC.

The gene calls are TRBV24-1 and TRBJ2-1, with D possibly being TRBD1 (6 bases). This CDR3 has 12 amino acids. In germline, CDR1 is KGHDR, CDR2 SFDVKD. The V gene lost 4 bases and the J gene lost 10 bases, with 10 bases spanning the gap. The CDR3 DNA reads TGTGCCACCAGTGAGCCCGGGACAGAGCAGTTCTTC. Translating it yields CATSEPGTEQFF.

V gene TRBV28 combines with J gene TRBJ2-3, with 7 bases lining up with TRBD2. The CDR3 runs to 16 residues. V lost 5 bases, J lost 2 bases, and 10 bases stayed unmatched. CDR1 and CDR2 (germline): MDHEN, SYDVKM. CDR3 region: CASSREDTSLTDTQYF. CDR3 nucleotide sequence: TGTGCCAGCAGTCGGGAGGACACCAGCCTCACAGATACGCAGTATTTT. Filled out from reference TRBV28 and TRBJ2-3, the complete variable domain reads DVKVTQSSRYLVKRTGEKVFLECVQDMDHENMFWYRQDPGLGLRLIYFSYDVKMKEKGDIPEGYSVSREKKERFSLILESASTNQTSMYLCASSREDTSLTDTQYFGPGTRLTVL.

This chain joins TRBV5-8 and TRBJ2-3; 7 bases are a match to TRBD1. There are 16 residues in the CDR3. V was clipped by 2 bases and J by 2 bases; unmatched bases: 8. CDR1 SGHTS and CDR2 YDEGEE come from the germline V gene. The CDR3 is CASSFPADRSTDTQYF. CDR3 nucleotide sequence: TGTGCCAGCAGCTTTCCGGCGGACAGGTCCACAGATACGCAGTATTTT.

This chain uses TRBV30 with TRBJ2-1; D perhaps matches TRBD1 (6 bases). The V gene lost 0 bases and the J gene lost 2 bases, with 29 bases spanning the gap. The V gene's germline CDR1 is GTSNPN and CDR2 SVGIG (reference sequence). This CDR3 is built from 21 residues. CDR3 coding DNA: TGTGCCTGGAGTGTACACCCCCTGAGGGGGTCCAACGACGTTCCCTACAATGAGCAGTTCTTC. Its translation is CAWSVHPLRGSNDVPYNEQFF.

This chain uses TRBV5-1 with TRBJ1-2; possibly TRBD1 for D (5 bases). The V end was cut by 4 bases, the J end by 0 bases, with 7 bases between. Looked up from germline, CDR1 is SGHRS and CDR2 is YFSETQ. This CDR3 is built from 13 residues. In DNA form, the CDR3 reads TGCGCCAGCAGCCCGACAGCTAACTATGGCTACACCTTC. Encoded protein: CASSPTANYGYTF.

Only a few counts were recorded for this clone. The chain uses TRBV5-1 and TRBJ1-1; tentative D call: TRBD1 (6 bases). Germline V gene data show CDR1 as SGHRS and CDR2 as YFSETQ. The CDR3 extends over 12 amino acids. Trimming removed 1 base at V and 8 bases at J, with 9 bases between. The CDR3 nucleotides read TGCGCCAGCAGCTTGTCGGGGACAGAAGCTTTCTTT. Translating it yields CASSLSGTEAFF.

V usage is TRBV2 and J usage is TRBJ2-7; either TRBD1 or TRBD2 may fit D (5 bases each). In germline, CDR1 is SNHLY, CDR2 FYNNEI. V lost 7 bases, J lost 6 bases, and 16 bases lay in between. The CDR3 is made up of 13 amino acids. The CDR3 bases are TGTGCCAGCACGTTATCAGGGACGGGCGAGCAGTACGTC. This codes for CASTLSGTGEQYV.

The rearrangement links TRBV6-5 to TRBJ2-5; 8 bases are shared with TRBD1. Losses at the gene ends were 0 bases for V and 4 bases for J; bases not matched to a gene: 1. The V gene's germline CDR1 is MNHEY and CDR2 SVGAGI. The length of the CDR3 is 14 residues. CDR3 sequence reads: CASSYSRGPETQYF. The CDR3 DNA sequence: TGTGCCAGCAGTTACTCCAGGGGGCCAGAGACCCAGTACTTC.

The CDR3 region has the DNA TGTGCCAGCAGTGCCAGGTCAAACCGGGACCCCAAGGGCCATTTT. It translates to CASSARSNRDPKGHF. J is TRBJ1-5 and V is TRBV2, with D possibly TRBD1 on 5 matching bases. Trimming cost V 4 bases and J 16 bases, with 26 bases left between them. CDR1 is SNHLY, CDR2 FYNNEI, per germline. The CDR3 consists of 15 residues.

V and J are TRBV5-4 and TRBJ2-2, with D unresolved. The V gene's germline CDR1 is SGHNT and CDR2 YYREEE (reference sequence). The CDR3 has 14 amino acids. V lost 1 base and J 6 bases, leaving 10 bases between the germline ends. The CDR3 region is CASSLSKGAGELFF. In DNA, the CDR3 is TGTGCCAGCAGCTTGTCGAAAGGCGCCGGGGAGCTGTTTTTT. The full variable domain, in which reference TRBV5-4 and TRBJ2-2 provide the parts outside the CDR3, is ETGVTQSPTHLIKTRGQQVTLRCSSQSGHNTVSWYQQALGQGPQFIFQYYREEENGRGNFPPRFSGLQFPNYSSELNVNALELDDSALYLCASSLSKGAGELFFGEGSRLTVL.

The chain links TRBV19 to TRBJ2-4; 10 bases line up with TRBD1. The CDR3 totals 12 residues. Germline trimming cut 6 bases from V and 9 bases from J; bases unmatched to any gene: 2. Per germline, CDR1 LNHDA and CDR2 SQIVND (reference sequence). DNA for the CDR3: TGTGCCAGTAGGGACAGGGGGGTCATTCAGTACTTC. Protein sequence: CASRDRGVIQYF.

The V call is TRBV7-2, the J call TRBJ2-1, with 8 bases lining up with TRBD2. V was clipped by 4 bases and J by 5 bases; unmatched bases: 7. The CDR3 totals 15 residues. CDR1 is SGHTA, CDR2 FQGNSA, per germline. The CDR3 nucleotides read TGTGCCAGCAGCTATCGGGGGGGCCCGAACAATGAGCAGTTCTTC. Amino acid sequence: CASSYRGGPNNEQFF. The full variable domain, its missing parts supplied by reference TRBV7-2 and TRBJ2-1, is GAGVSQSPSNKVTEKGKDVELRCDPISGHTALYWYRQSLGQGLEFLIYFQGNSAPDKSGLPSDRFSAERTGGSVSTLTIQRTQQEDSAVYLCASSYRGGPNNEQFFGPGTRLTVL.